This entry features one T cell receptor (beta chain) sequence. Antigen unknown. This sample is drawn from a study of T cell responses to AZD1222 COVID-19 vaccine. Study-level points and caveats: The study identified only 6 or 7 AZD1222 recipients as seropositive at baseline. Researchers took repertoire samples only after the peak T cell response had come. Spike-spanning, vaccine-associated CD4 TCRs were dominant at 160-218 and 743-854. Spike-specific TCR breadth and depth rose after two AZD1222 doses.

The assay was immunoSEQ multiplex PCR, and TCRdb's table has in-frame clones only and misses some. The sample records 130,000 or so clones, 94% being singletons. The source material was peripheral blood, sampled on day 0 of AZD1222 vaccination. The sequence was collected from an adult in good health.

The CDR3 bases are TGTGCCAGCAGCAACCGAAAGGGACTAGCGGGAGAAATGGGGGAGCTGTTTTTT. It yields the protein CASSNRKGLAGEMGELFF. The rearrangement uses TRBV7-9 and TRBJ2-2, with 14 bases lining up with TRBD2. The CDR3 loop spans 18 amino acids. Germline trimming cut 5 bases from V and 8 bases from J; bases unmatched to any gene: 13. Germline V gene lookup returns CDR1 SEHNR and CDR2 FQNEAQ (reference sequence).